Listed below are T cell receptor beta chains from one sample, sequenced in a study of human T cells and chemical hapten exposure. Each CDR3 protein is one row after TCRdb ran MiXCR on the 5' RACE reads. The sample includes about 120,000 distinct CDR3 sequences, around 20% seen only once; the top ten take around 2.8%. These receptors came from a human donor in good health. The CDR3 runs from the conserved cysteine through the conserved F or W. The D gene is left open where the match is weak. Only part of the rows carry a size: once, few, many, or a class if the clone is expanded.

CDR3: CSVVPGPLREQYF
DNA: TGCAGCGTTGTGCCAGGACCCCTTCGGGAGCAGTACTTC
J: TRBJ2-7
D: -
V: TRBV29-1
size: few

CDR3: CASSIGTSTNTGELFF
DNA: TGTGCCAGCAGCATCGGGACTTCTACGAACACCGGGGAGCTGTTTTTT
J: TRBJ2-2
D: -
V: TRBV5-4
size: -

CDR3: CASSQSVAREAKNIQYF
DNA: TGCGCCAGCAGCCAATCGGTGGCCCGCGAAGCCAAAAACATTCAGTACTTC
J: TRBJ2-4
D: -
V: TRBV4-1
size: -

CDR3: CASGTGTTFSETQYF
DNA: TGTGCCAGCGGGACAGGGACTACCTTTTCAGAGACCCAGTACTTC
J: TRBJ2-5
D: TRBD1
V: TRBV11-2
size: -

CDR3: CASSLSRGQETQYF
DNA: TGCGCCAGCAGCTTGAGCAGGGGCCAAGAGACCCAGTACTTC
J: TRBJ2-5
D: -
V: TRBV5-1
size: -

CDR3: CASQSGRVTDTQYF
DNA: TGTGCCAGCCAGAGCGGGAGGGTGACAGATACGCAGTATTTT
J: TRBJ2-3
D: TRBD2
V: TRBV6-5
size: -

CDR3: CASQLAGGYYEQYF
DNA: TGTGCCAGCCAACTAGCGGGGGGGTACTACGAGCAGTACTTC
J: TRBJ2-7
D: TRBD2
V: TRBV7-2
size: many

CDR3: CASSFRQGLNTEAFF
DNA: TGTGCCAGCAGTTTCCGACAGGGGTTAAACACTGAAGCTTTCTTT
J: TRBJ1-1
D: TRBD1
V: TRBV27
size: -

CDR3: CSASVSGRAVGEQYF
DNA: TGCAGTGCTAGTGTGAGCGGGAGGGCCGTAGGGGAGCAGTACTTC
J: TRBJ2-7
D: TRBD2
V: TRBV20-1
size: few

CDR3: CASSSPGQSQETQYF
DNA: TGTGCCAGCAGCTCCCCAGGCCAGAGCCAAGAGACCCAGTACTTC
J: TRBJ2-5
D: -
V: TRBV7-6
size: -

CDR3: CASSFASSTQYF
DNA: TGTGCCAGCAGTTTCGCCTCCAGCACGCAGTATTTT
J: TRBJ2-3
D: -
V: TRBV28
size: -

CDR3: CASSPRAAEKRNTEAFF
DNA: TGTGCCAGCAGCCCCCGGGCCGCGGAGAAGCGGAACACTGAAGCTTTCTTT
J: TRBJ1-1
D: -
V: TRBV5-4
size: -

CDR3: CASSLSLHGTQYF
DNA: TGTGCCAGCAGTTTAAGCTTACACGGGACCCAGTACTTC
J: TRBJ2-5
D: -
V: TRBV27
size: -

CDR3: CASSPRTTQGKDTQYF
DNA: TGTGCCAGCAGCCCCCGGACAACCCAAGGCAAAGATACGCAGTATTTT
J: TRBJ2-3
D: -
V: TRBV7-2
size: few

CDR3: CASSLAGTGDANGYTF
DNA: TGTGCCAGCAGTCTCGCCGGGACAGGAGACGCCAATGGCTACACCTTC
J: TRBJ1-2
D: TRBD1
V: TRBV5-5
size: -

CDR3: CASSPRSFTGELFF
DNA: TGTGCTAGCAGCCCGAGGTCGTTCACCGGGGAGCTGTTTTTT
J: TRBJ2-2
D: -
V: TRBV7-7
size: few

CDR3: CSGGRTQETQYF
DNA: TGCAGCGGCGGGAGGACCCAAGAGACCCAGTACTTC
J: TRBJ2-5
D: TRBD2
V: TRBV29-1
size: few

CDR3: CASSQSGLAGDTQYF
DNA: TGCGCCAGCAGCCAGTCGGGACTAGCGGGAGATACGCAGTATTTT
J: TRBJ2-3
D: TRBD2
V: TRBV4-1
size: few

CDR3: CASGRELETTGELFF
DNA: TGTGCCAGCGGTCGGGAGTTAGAAACAACCGGGGAGCTGTTTTTT
J: TRBJ2-2
D: -
V: TRBV25-1
size: few

CDR3: CASSLYGVSTEAFF
DNA: TGTGCCAGCAGTTTATACGGGGTTAGCACTGAAGCTTTCTTT
J: TRBJ1-1
D: -
V: TRBV28
size: few

CDR3: CASSVGDYEQYF
DNA: TGTGCCAGCAGCGTTGGAGACTACGAGCAGTACTTC
J: TRBJ2-7
D: -
V: TRBV9
size: few

CDR3: CASRRSSGSYEQYF
DNA: TGTGCCAGCAGGCGTTCTAGCGGTTCCTACGAGCAGTACTTC
J: TRBJ2-7
D: TRBD2
V: TRBV6-2/TRBV6-3
size: -

CDR3: CASRGGEKLFF
DNA: TGCGCCAGCAGGGGGGGAGAAAAACTGTTTTTT
J: TRBJ1-4
D: -
V: TRBV4-1
size: -

CDR3: CASSASSGSGQETQYF
DNA: TGTGCCAGCAGCGCTAGCTCGGGGTCGGGGCAAGAGACCCAGTACTTC
J: TRBJ2-5
D: -
V: TRBV11-2
size: few

CDR3: CASKEGAITEAFF
DNA: TGTGCCAGCAAGGAGGGCGCGATAACTGAAGCTTTCTTT
J: TRBJ1-1
D: -
V: TRBV6-1
size: few

CDR3: CASSPPMTESSYEQYF
DNA: TGTGCCAGCTCACCACCCATGACAGAGAGCTCCTACGAGCAGTACTTC
J: TRBJ2-7
D: -
V: TRBV18
size: -

CDR3: CASSSQGAWGEKLFF
DNA: TGTGCCAGCAGTTCCCAGGGGGCTTGGGGTGAAAAACTGTTTTTT
J: TRBJ1-4
D: TRBD1
V: TRBV28
size: -

CDR3: CASSSSTGPYEQYF
DNA: TGTGCCAGCAGTTCCTCAACAGGGCCCTACGAGCAGTACTTC
J: TRBJ2-7
D: -
V: TRBV27
size: -